These 24 T cell receptor beta chains originate from one sample sequenced in a study of shared clonotypes between healthy human individuals. Libraries were prepared by immunoSEQ multiplex PCR; TCRdb keeps only in-frame clonotypes and omits some of them. Of millions of clones in the sample, around nine tenths were seen once. The sample comprised naive CD4+ T cells sorted from blood. Indicated subset: CD45RA+ positively selected. Receptor source: a man younger than 30 in good health.

V usage is TRBV7-8 and J usage is TRBJ2-7; 7 bases map to TRBD2. The germline V gene has CDR1 SGHVS and CDR2 FQNEAQ. The trim removed 1 base at V and 4 bases at J, leaving 7 bases unmatched. The CDR3 consists of 15 residues. The CDR3 nucleotides read TGTGCCAGCAGCTTAGGGCTAGCGGTAGTTTACGAGCAGTACTTC. Amino acids: CASSLGLAVVYEQYF. The full variable domain, rest sourced from reference TRBV7-8 and TRBJ2-7, is GAGVSQSPRYKVAKRGQDVALRCDPISGHVSLFWYQQALGQGPEFLTYFQNEAQLDKSGLPSDRFFAERPEGSVSTLKIQRTQQEDSAVYLCASSLGLAVVYEQYFGPGTRLTVT.

This clone appeared once. V gene TRBV15 combines with J gene TRBJ2-7, with D unclear. Per the germline V gene, CDR1 is LNHNV and CDR2 is YYDKDF (reference sequence). CDR3 size: 15 residues. Trimming took 0 bases from V and 6 from J, leaving 15 bases between them. The CDR3 bases are TGTGCCACCAGCAGAGATCGACCGGGCTCGGTCGAGCAGTACTTC. It is translated as CATSRDRPGSVEQYF.

This sequence joins TRBV6-1 and TRBJ1-6; a possible D gene is TRBD1 (6 bases). V was trimmed by 6 bases and J by 7 bases, leaving 22 bases between them. The CDR3 totals 17 residues. CDR1 MNHNS and CDR2 SASEGT come from the germline V gene. The CDR3 sequence is CASRERGGLAKNSPLHF. CDR3 coding DNA: TGTGCCAGCAGGGAAAGGGGGGGGCTCGCTAAAAATTCACCCCTCCACTTT.

The chain is built from TRBV5-1 and TRBJ2-1; 7 bases are shared with TRBD1. CDR3 length equals 14 residues. Germline assignment: CDR1 SGHRS and CDR2 YFSETQ. Unmatched junction bases numbered 7, after V lost 1 base and J lost 9 bases. CDR3: CASSLRQGQGEQFF. CDR3 nucleotide sequence: TGCGCCAGCAGCTTGAGACAGGGCCAAGGTGAGCAGTTCTTC.

The genes are TRBV7-9 and TRBJ2-3, with D hard to call. CDR3 length: 13 residues. The V end lost 3 bases, the J end lost 2 bases, and 6 bases lay between the germline ends. The germline V gene encodes CDR1 SEHNR and CDR2 FQNEAQ (reference sequence). The CDR3 nucleotides read TGTGCCAGCAGCTTCTTGAACACAGATACGCAGTATTTT. It yields the protein CASSFLNTDTQYF.

This clone was picked up one time. This chain uses TRBV30 with TRBJ2-1; D unresolved. The germline V and J ends were trimmed by 3 bases and 1 base, with 13 bases remaining between them. In germline, CDR1 is GTSNPN, CDR2 SVGIG (reference sequence). This CDR3 is 15 amino acids long. For the CDR3, the DNA is TGTGCCTGGAGCCCCCTTTACCATTCCTACAATGAGCAGTTCTTC. This codes for CAWSPLYHSYNEQFF.

A word on this clone: Other DNA sequences from this sample encode an identical CDR3 as well. The rearrangement joins TRBV27 to TRBJ1-2; 7 bases fit TRBD1. This CDR3 is built from 14 residues. Germline assignment: CDR1 MNHEY and CDR2 SMNVEV (reference sequence). The V gene end was trimmed by 7 bases and the J gene end by 0 bases; junction bases not matched to a gene: 5. CDR3 coding DNA: TGTGCCAGCACCAAAACAGGGGCTAACTATGGCTACACCTTC. Translation: CASTKTGANYGYTF.

The chain is built from TRBV6-6 and TRBJ2-2; 7 positions agree with TRBD2. V lost 4 bases, J lost 5 bases, and 7 bases stayed unmatched. The CDR3 covers 15 residues. CDR1 MNHNY and CDR2 SVGAGI come from the germline V gene (reference sequence). The CDR3 DNA sequence: TGTGCCAGCAGTTCCCCGGGGGGTGGTACCGGGGAGCTGTTTTTT. As protein: CASSSPGGGTGELFF.

The V gene is TRBV14, the J gene TRBJ1-1; D might be TRBD1 (6 bases). The ends were cut back, 3 bases at V and 7 bases at J, with 15 bases in the middle. Germline V gene lookup returns CDR1 SGHDN and CDR2 FVKESK. The CDR3 consists of 14 residues. The DNA for the CDR3 is TGTGCCAGCAGCCATGTAAAACAGGGAGGTGAAGCTTTCTTT. This encodes CASSHVKQGGEAFF. Using reference TRBV14 and TRBJ1-1 for the parts outside the CDR3, the full variable domain is EAGVTQFPSHSVIEKGQTVTLRCDPISGHDNLYWYRRVMGKEIKFLLHFVKESKQDESGMPNNRFLAERTGGTYSTLKVQPAELEDSGVYFCASSHVKQGGEAFFGQGTRLTVV.

V gene TRBV2 combines with J gene TRBJ2-3; 10 bases are shared with TRBD1. The CDR3 length is 14 residues. Trimming cost V 6 bases and J 4 bases; bases outside gene matches: 4. Germline CDR1 and CDR2: SNHLY and FYNNEI. In DNA, the CDR3 is TGTGCCAGCAGGGAGACAGGGGGCGCAGATACGCAGTATTTT. Translating it yields CASRETGGADTQYF.

The J gene is TRBJ1-2, the V gene TRBV25-1; a possible D gene is TRBD1 (6 bases). Germline CDR1 reads MGHDK; CDR2 reads SYGVNS. Trimming stripped 3 bases from V and 5 bases from J, with 16 bases between. The length of the CDR3 is 15 residues. The CDR3 spells CASSDPGGHSYGYTF. CDR3 bases: TGTGCCAGCAGTGACCCTGGGGGGCATAGTTATGGCTACACCTTC.

The rearrangement uses TRBV14 and TRBJ2-1; TRBD2 matches at 9 bases. The trim removed 4 bases at V and 5 bases at J, leaving 12 bases unmatched. Germline CDR1 and CDR2: SGHDN and FVKESK. The CDR3 sequence is 17 residues long. CDR3 nucleotides: TGTGCCAGCAGCCCACTACCGGGACTAGCCCCCGACAATGAGCAGTTCTTC. This gives the protein CASSPLPGLAPDNEQFF. The whole variable domain, remainder taken from reference TRBV14 and TRBJ2-1, is EAGVTQFPSHSVIEKGQTVTLRCDPISGHDNLYWYRRVMGKEIKFLLHFVKESKQDESGMPNNRFLAERTGGTYSTLKVQPAELEDSGVYFCASSPLPGLAPDNEQFFGPGTRLTVL.

The V gene is TRBV19, the J gene TRBJ1-2; possible D gene TRBD1, 6 bases. The CDR3 loop spans 15 amino acids. Trimming removed 7 bases at V and 4 bases at J, with 19 bases between. CDR1 is LNHDA, CDR2 SQIVND, per germline (reference sequence). CDR3 in DNA: TGTGCCAGTACCTCGTGGGGGCTCATGGGCTATGGCTACACCTTC. Its translation: CASTSWGLMGYGYTF.

V is TRBV7-9 and J is TRBJ1-6; weak D call: TRBD1 (5 bases). Per germline, CDR1 SEHNR and CDR2 FQNEAQ (reference sequence). The CDR3 is made up of 15 amino acids. Trimming took off 5 bases at V and 9 bases at J, with 17 bases between the two ends. The chain's CDR3 is CASSREGPGSSPLHF. CDR3 DNA sequence: TGTGCCAGCAGCCGAGAGGGACCTGGTAGTTCACCCCTCCACTTT.

CDR3 in DNA: TGTGCCAGCCTGCCACCGGGACTAGCGGGCGGTACAGATACGCAGTATTTT. Protein product: CASLPPGLAGGTDTQYF. The V call is TRBV7-2, the J call TRBJ2-3; 12 bases align to TRBD2. CDR1 is SGHTA and CDR2 is FQGNSA in the germline V gene. This CDR3 region has 17 residues. The trim removed 8 bases at V and 3 bases at J, leaving 12 bases unmatched. Full variable domain (rest looked up from reference TRBV7-2 and TRBJ2-3): GAGVSQSPSNKVTEKGKDVELRCDPISGHTALYWYRQSLGQGLEFLIYFQGNSAPDKSGLPSDRFSAERTGGSVSTLTIQRTQQEDSAVYLCASLPPGLAGGTDTQYFGPGTRLTVL.

CDR3 in amino acids: CASSESRLDGSDTQYF. DNA of the CDR3: TGCGCCAGCAGTGAGTCGAGACTAGATGGTTCAGATACGCAGTATTTT. The chain combines TRBV10-1 with TRBJ2-3; weak D call: TRBD2 (6 bases). The CDR3 extends over 16 amino acids. Trimming pared 0 bases from V and 4 bases from J, leaving 14 bases between. The germline V gene has CDR1 WNHNN and CDR2 SYGVQD (reference sequence).

In its sample, this clone was seen a few times. In the same sample, other DNA sequences code for this CDR3. This chain links TRBV10-3 with TRBJ1-6; TRBD1 is a possible D gene (5 bases). CDR3 length equals 14 residues. Germline-derived CDR1 and CDR2 are ENHRY and SYGVKD. The V end lost 3 bases, the J end lost 7 bases, and 10 bases lay between the germline ends. The CDR3 DNA reads as TGTGCCATCAGTGAAGGTAGGGGCAATTCACCCCTCCACTTT. Protein sequence: CAISEGRGNSPLHF.

The rearrangement uses TRBV19 and TRBJ2-5; 8 bases line up with TRBD1. The V gene's germline CDR1 is LNHDA and CDR2 SQIVND (reference sequence). The CDR3 has 15 residues. Trimming took 4 bases from V and 4 from J; bases not matched to a gene: 8. In DNA form, the CDR3 reads TGTGCCAGTAGTACCCCAGGGGGCCCTCCAGAGACCCAGTACTTC. This translates into CASSTPGGPPETQYF. Based on the CDR3 plus reference TRBV19 and TRBJ2-5, the full variable domain is DGGITQSPKYLFRKEGQNVTLSCEQNLNHDAMYWYRQDPGQGLRLIYYSQIVNDFQKGDIAEGYSVSREKKESFPLTVTSAQKNPTAFYLCASSTPGGPPETQYFGPGTRLLVL.

The chain has TRBV6-1 and TRBJ2-7, with D unresolved. CDR1 MNHNS and CDR2 SASEGT come from the germline V gene. V lost 6 bases, J lost 2 bases, and 17 bases lay in between. The CDR3 extends over 15 amino acids. The CDR3 DNA reads as TGTGCCAGCAGACCTACTCCGGCCCCTACCTACGAGCAGTACTTC. It is translated as CASRPTPAPTYEQYF.

The chain has TRBV19 and TRBJ2-2; no clear D. Deletions cut 6 bases from V and 3 bases from J, with 14 bases between. The CDR3 has 15 residues. The germline gives CDR1 LNHDA, CDR2 SQIVND (reference sequence). CDR3 loop: CASRRRVMDTGELFF. CDR3 DNA sequence: TGTGCCAGTAGGAGACGAGTCATGGACACCGGGGAGCTGTTTTTT.

This clone appeared once. The junction and the germline gene differ at one end; a read error may be behind it. V and J are TRBV4-3 and TRBJ1-1, with D uncertain. Germline V lookup: CDR1 LGHNA, CDR2 YSLEER. This CDR3 spans 13 amino acids. The CDR3 region is CASSLEAATGAFF. As DNA, the CDR3 is TGCGCCAGCAGCCTTGAGGCAGCCACTGGAGCTTTCTTT.

Note on this clone: The same CDR3 also results from other DNA sequences found in this sample. The chain combines TRBV29-1 with TRBJ1-4; TRBD1 aligns across 7 bases. The CDR3 contains 14 residues. Trimming at V came to 7 bases and at J to 8 bases, leaving 13 bases not matched to a gene. CDR1 is SQVTM and CDR2 is ANQGSEA in the germline V gene. CDR3 sequence reads: CSAQGDAVGEKLFF. CDR3 bases: TGCAGCGCCCAGGGGGACGCGGTGGGCGAAAAACTGTTTTTT.

This chain uses TRBV10-3 with TRBJ2-5, with D possibly TRBD2 on 5 matching bases. The CDR3 consists of 14 residues. V gave up 0 bases and J gave up 5 bases, with 10 bases separating them. CDR1 is ENHRY, CDR2 SYGVKD, per germline. The CDR3: CAISESRGWETQYF. In DNA, the CDR3 is TGTGCCATCAGTGAGTCCCGGGGTTGGGAGACCCAGTACTTC.

V and J are TRBV4-3 and TRBJ2-6, with a possible D match to TRBD2 (5 bases). This CDR3 has 17 residues. Germline CDR1 LGHNA, CDR2 YSLEER. The V and J ends lost 0 bases and 4 bases respectively, with 13 bases between them. CDR3 sequence (DNA): TGCGCCAGCAGCCAAGAGCGGAGAGGGAACGGGGCCAACGTCCTGACTTTC. Its translation is CASSQERRGNGANVLTF.